Here is one TCR beta chain with its context. The sample is drawn from a study of cytomegalovirus exposure and HLA in healthy donors. This CDR3 has 16 amino acids. CDR1 is SGHDT and CDR2 is YYEEEE in the germline V gene. V was cut by 4 bases and J by 7 bases, with 20 bases left in between. A multiplex PCR was run with 60 Vbeta primers and 13 Jbeta primers. Sequencing used immunoSEQ multiplex PCR; TCRdb keeps in-frame clones, though not all of them. The repertoire includes 120,000 or so clones, about three quarters of them detected once, and around 4% sits in the top ten. The specimen was PBMCs. The chain is built from TRBV5-6 and TRBJ2-2; a possible D gene is TRBD1 (6 bases). This receptor was obtained from a man aged 25 to 40 in good health and CMV-seronegative. In DNA, the CDR3 is TGTGCCAGCAGCCCATATTACAGGGTGAGGAGCGGGGAGCTGTTTTTT. Translation gives CASSPYYRVRSGELFF.